These 13 T cell receptor beta chains originate from one sample sequenced in a study of T cells in women clearing cervical HPV infection (dated by TCRdb to about 2018). The receptor library was made with the immunoSEQ multiplex PCR assay. TCRdb took over this immuneACCESS table, retaining in-frame rearrangements with V and J assigned. Such tables are incomplete; in checked studies, under half of the missing clones stem from an unresolved V gene, and the remainder is unexplained. This sample's table lists about 20,000 clones. 2.5% to 3.5% of the sample lies in the top ten. The sequencing input was blood buffy coat. These TCRs come from a woman aged 18-70 years with a cervical HPV16 infection that either progressed to CIN3+ or cleared (not recorded which).

With regard to this clone: The CDR3 goes on 3 residues after the read ends, and that part is filled in from the germline J gene. The V gene is TRBV5-1, the J gene TRBJ1-2; TRBD1 agrees at 11 bases. The germline gives CDR1 SGHRS, CDR2 YFSETQ. This CDR3 region has 14 residues. CDR3 DNA (partial): TGCGCCAGCAGTTCGGACAGGGGGCGGGAAGGC. Translating gives CASSSDRGREG. The entire CDR3 is CASSSDRGREGYTF.

Remarks on this clone: The read terminates 3 residues before the CDR3 end, so the remaining end is supplied by the germline J gene. The chain carries TRBV5-4 and TRBJ1-1; D perhaps matches TRBD1 (5 bases). The V end lost 4 bases, the J end lost 4 bases, and 14 bases lay between the germline ends. The CDR3 loop spans 14 amino acids. CDR1 and CDR2 from the germline V gene are SGHNT and YYREEE (reference sequence). CDR3 DNA (partial): TGTGCCAGCAGCCAGTCGGTGGGGGGCACTGAA. It is translated as CASSQSVGGTE. The entire CDR3 reads CASSQSVGGTEAFF.

As concerns this clone: The DNA ends 3 residues before the CDR3 does, and the rest of the CDR3 is filled in from the germline J gene. This chain uses TRBV29-1 with TRBJ1-1; unclear D gene. This CDR3 has 14 amino acids. CDR1 is SQVTM and CDR2 is ANQGSEA in the germline V gene. Trimming shortened V by 7 bases and J by 4 bases, and 19 bases separated the two germline ends. The CDR3 DNA, read in part, is TGCAGCGCAGCCGGGCCCTCAGCGGGCACTGAA. Translated, it gives CSAAGPSAGTE. The full CDR3 sequence reads CSAAGPSAGTEAFF.

Details on this clone: The read ends 3 residues before the CDR3 terminus; that terminus is restored from the germline J gene. The chain joins TRBV20-1 to TRBJ2-5, with 13 bases aligning to TRBD2. Trimming removed 5 bases from V and 2 bases from J; junction bases left unmatched: 8. The CDR3 is made up of 16 amino acids. Germline V gene data show CDR1 as DFQATT and CDR2 as SNEGSKA (reference sequence). CDR3 DNA (partial): TGCAGTGCTTCTGGGACTAGCGGGAATATGCAAGAGACC. Translating it yields CSASGTSGNMQET. The entire CDR3 reads CSASGTSGNMQETQYF.

The CDR3: CAGSGQRSYEQYF. The DNA read from the CDR3 is TGTGCCGGCTCGGGACAAAGATCCTACGAG. The chain combines TRBV2 with TRBJ2-7; TRBD1 is a possible D gene (6 bases). Read data end 3 residues before the CDR3 end; the end is taken from the germline J gene. Germline lookup yields CDR1 SNHLY and CDR2 FYNNEI. The ends were cut back, 11 bases at V and 1 base at J, with 15 bases in the middle. The CDR3 is 13 amino acids. Complete variable domain (other parts from reference TRBV2 and TRBJ2-7): EPEVTQTPSHQVTQMGQEVILRCVPISNHLYFYWYRQILGQKVEFLVSFYNNEISEKSEIFDDQFSVERPDGSNFTLKIRSTKLEDSAMYFCAGSGQRSYEQYFGPGTRLTVT.

With respect to this clone: The CDR3 goes on 3 residues after the read ends, and that part is filled in from the germline J gene. The rearrangement uses TRBV5-1 and TRBJ1-3; D unclear. V shed 4 bases and J shed 0 bases, with 17 bases lying between them. Per the germline V gene, CDR1 is SGHRS and CDR2 is YFSETQ. This CDR3 is built from 17 residues. CDR3 bases read: TGCGCCAGCAGCCCCCCGCGGCAGATTTCCTCTGGAAACACC. Translating gives CASSPPRQISSGNT. The whole CDR3 protein reads CASSPPRQISSGNTIYF.

Comment on this clone: The CDR3 end lies 3 residues beyond the end of the read and is filled in from the germline J gene. The V and J genes are TRBV5-1 and TRBJ2-3; D is perhaps TRBD1 (6 bases). This CDR3 is built from 14 residues. The germline CDR1 and CDR2 sequences are SGHRS and YFSETQ. Trimming stripped 7 bases from V and 6 bases from J, with 18 bases between. The CDR3 reads CASANQGRVDTQYF. Partial CDR3 DNA: TGCGCCAGCGCTAATCAGGGGCGGGTGGATACG.

Regarding this clone: The CDR3 end is not reached by the read, which stops 3 residues before it; the germline J gene fills it in. The chain carries TRBV7-2 and TRBJ2-7, with TRBD2 identical over 7 bases. The V segment lost 5 bases and the J segment 6 bases; nucleotides outside the gene matches: 4. There are 12 residues in the CDR3. Germline V lookup: CDR1 SGHTA, CDR2 FQGNSA. CDR3 DNA (partial): TGTGCCAGCAGCGTGACTAGCTCCGAG. Encoded protein: CASSVTSSE. The full CDR3 is CASSVTSSEQYF.

Remarks on this clone: The CDR3 extends 3 residues past the end of the read, so its final part is completed from the germline J gene. This chain joins TRBV5-4 and TRBJ2-5, with D perhaps TRBD2 (6 bases). The germline V gene has CDR1 SGHNT and CDR2 YYREEE (reference sequence). V shed 5 bases and J shed 4 bases, with 12 bases lying between them. The CDR3 is made up of 13 amino acids. CDR3 sequence reads: CASRSTGGETQYF. Partial CDR3 DNA: TGTGCCAGCAGGTCGACCGGGGGAGAGACC.

Of note for this clone: The CDR3 extends 3 residues past the end of the read, so its final part is completed from the germline J gene. The V gene is TRBV7-2, the J gene TRBJ2-5; weak D call: TRBD1 (6 bases). The CDR3 has 14 residues. Trimming removed 1 base from V and 3 bases from J, with 9 bases in between. In germline, CDR1 is SGHTA, CDR2 FQGNSA. The part of the CDR3 DNA that was read is TGTGCCAGCAGCTTAGGGGCAGGGGAAGAGACC. This sequence encodes CASSLGAGEET. The entire CDR3 protein reads CASSLGAGEETQYF.

On this clone itself: Sequencing ends 3 residues short of the CDR3 end; the germline J gene provides the rest. This sequence joins TRBV29-1 and TRBJ2-1, with D uncertain. The CDR3 loop spans 13 amino acids. Germline CDR1 SQVTM, CDR2 ANQGSEA. The V end was cut by 7 bases, the J end by 0 bases, with 10 bases between. This chain's CDR3 is CSEGTSSYNEQFF. CDR3 DNA, as far as it was read: TGCAGCGAAGGCACGAGCTCCTACAATGAG.

With respect to this clone: The read ends 3 residues early relative to the CDR3; the germline J gene fills the gap. The rearrangement joins TRBV7-2 to TRBJ2-3, with D tentatively TRBD1 (6 bases). V was cut by 4 bases and J by 3 bases, with 8 bases left in between. Germline V gene lookup returns CDR1 SGHTA and CDR2 FQGNSA. The CDR3 contains 13 residues. The CDR3 loop reads CASSSTGTDTQYF. Partial CDR3 DNA: TGTGCCAGCAGCTCTACAGGGACAGATACG.

Concerning this clone itself: The read terminates 3 residues before the CDR3 end, so the remaining end is supplied by the germline J gene. V is TRBV19 and J is TRBJ2-5; TRBD1 is a possible D gene (6 bases). Trimming removed 5 bases from V and 4 bases from J, with 17 bases in between. Per germline, CDR1 LNHDA and CDR2 SQIVND (reference sequence). CDR3 length equals 15 residues. The CDR3 bases that were read are TGTGCCAGTAGTTTCCTCAGGGGAGAGTCAGAGACC. It is translated as CASSFLRGESET. The full CDR3 protein is CASSFLRGESETQYF.